The 5 T cell receptor beta chains presented below share a single source sample, sequenced in a study of shared clonotypes between healthy human individuals. Sequencing used immunoSEQ multiplex PCR; TCRdb keeps in-frame clones, though not all of them. The sample carries a few million clones, more than 90% recorded once. The specimen sequenced was naive CD4+ T cells sorted from blood. Subset denoted: CD45RA+ positively selected. The source of these receptors is a man aged 18 to 30 in good health.

The chain's CDR3 is CATDMGNLVGEKLFF. The CDR3 nucleotides read TGTGCCACCGACATGGGTAACTTAGTCGGTGAAAAACTGTTTTTT. This chain uses TRBV7-9 with TRBJ1-4, with unresolved D. Germline V CDR1 and CDR2: SEHNR, FQNEAQ (reference sequence). The CDR3 is 15 residues long. V was shortened by 10 bases and J by 7 bases, with 22 bases between the two germline ends.

The V and J genes are TRBV2 and TRBJ2-5; no definite D call. The V end was cut by 6 bases, the J end by 7 bases, with 12 bases between. CDR3 length: 12 residues. Germline V gene sequence: CDR1 SNHLY, CDR2 FYNNEI. The CDR3, as DNA: TGTGCCAGCAGGTCGGCCCCAGGGACCCAGTACTTC. Translating it yields CASRSAPGTQYF.

Points on this clone: Other DNA sequences within the sample encode an identical CDR3. The CDR3 DNA is TGTGCCAGCAGCTTGGGGCAGGGCAACACCATATATTTT. Encoded protein: CASSLGQGNTIYF. This chain connects TRBV5-4 to TRBJ1-3, with a weak D call TRBD1 (5 bases). CDR3 size: 13 residues. Trimming stripped 0 bases from V and 7 bases from J, with 8 bases between. The V gene's germline CDR1 is SGHNT and CDR2 YYREEE (reference sequence).

V and J are TRBV30 and TRBJ2-7; a possible D gene is TRBD2 (6 bases). Germline lookup yields CDR1 GTSNPN and CDR2 SVGIG (reference sequence). The CDR3 is made up of 15 amino acids. V was clipped by 2 bases and J by 2 bases, with 16 bases between them. The CDR3 DNA reads TGTGCCTGGAGTATCGGAGGGGCGGGGACCTACGAGCAGTACTTC. It yields the protein CAWSIGGAGTYEQYF.

This chain connects TRBV10-3 to TRBJ1-2; the D gene is possibly TRBD1 (5 bases). CDR1 is ENHRY, CDR2 SYGVKD, per germline. Deletions cut 9 bases from V and 1 base from J, with 12 bases between. The CDR3 totals 13 residues. The CDR3 reads CAIGEIDNYGYTF. The CDR3 region has the DNA TGTGCCATAGGGGAGATCGATAACTATGGCTACACCTTC.